This TCR beta chain was captured by sequencing in a study of blood T cell repertoires in COVID-19. Study-level background: PBMCs, B-cell-depleted T cells, or T cells provided the cDNA or gDNA that made up the material.

Germline V gives CDR1 SGHTA, CDR2 FQGNSA. V lost 5 bases to trimming and J lost 2 bases, with 12 bases between them. The CDR3 totals 14 residues. Which cohort a participant joined came from the clinical history participants gave. This clone was detected a few times. The authors' processing: Amplified reference gene primers provided the basis for estimating nucleated cell counts. Sequencing used immunoSEQ multiplex PCR; TCRdb keeps in-frame clones, though not all of them. That table supplies the V and J calls and clone size; D and trimming were determined from the DNA. The sample includes 200,000 to 250,000 clones, roughly 80% seen only once; the top ten take under 2%.

V is TRBV7-2 and J is TRBJ1-2; D unresolved. This TCR was sampled from a man aged 60 to 75 who had recovered from COVID-19. The sample comprised PBMCs or T cells enriched from blood (not recorded which). The CDR3 is CASSPKNSNYGYTF. CDR3 DNA sequence: TGTGCCAGCAGCCCGAAGAACAGCAACTATGGCTACACCTTC.